These 10 T cell receptor beta chains were sequenced from one sample in a study of T-cell reconstitution after alpha-beta-depleted transplantation in children listed by TCRdb under 2016. Library preparation employed PCR. Sequencing relied on an Illumina HiSeq 2500. TCR library preparation used molecular barcoding, with unique molecular identifiers applied to normalize quantification of the TCRbeta repertoire. Using fastp trimming at Q25 and MiXCR clonotype assembly, TCRdb reanalyzed the public sequencing data and kept in-frame beta chains. Rows matching on CDR3 protein sequence are summarized as one entry with the most common DNA and genes. The sample table holds around 270,000 distinct CDR3 sequences, of which around a tenth were seen once. Less than 9% of the sample is in the top ten clones. The treatment or condition label, read with the paper, signifies: allogeneic hematopoietic cell transplantation with graft depleted of TCRalphabeta T cells and CD19 B cells.

The sequencing here drew on PBMCs, taken before TCRalphabeta/CD19-depleted stem cell transplant. The source of these receptors is a boy younger than two with acute myeloid leukemia, due to receive a stem cell transplant.

Regarding this clonotype: This may be a read error, as it is one base from a much larger clone. Here the CDR3 omits its conserved ending phenylalanine or tryptophan, so a read error is the likely source. The chain has TRBV20-1 and TRBJ1-2; 7 bases agree with TRBD1. V was clipped by 5 bases and J by 6 bases; unmatched bases: 6. Germline V gives CDR1 DFQATT, CDR2 SNEGSKA (reference sequence). There are 12 residues in the CDR3. The CDR3 coding sequence is TGCAGTGCTCGTGGACAGGTTAATGGCTACACCATC. This gives the protein CSARGQVNGYTI.

This clonotype was recorded many times. The rearrangement links TRBV14 to TRBJ2-3; the match to TRBD2 covers 10 bases. The junction had 8 bases not matched to a gene; V was cut back by 5 bases and J by 6 bases. The CDR3 extends over 15 amino acids. The germline V gene has CDR1 SGHDN and CDR2 FVKESK. In DNA form, the CDR3 reads TGTGCCAGCAGCAGCCAGCGGGGGGGCATGGATACGCAGTATTTT. Translating gives CASSSQRGGMDTQYF. The full variable domain, with the rest looked up from reference TRBV14 and TRBJ2-3, is EAGVTQFPSHSVIEKGQTVTLRCDPISGHDNLYWYRRVMGKEIKFLLHFVKESKQDESGMPNNRFLAERTGGTYSTLKVQPAELEDSGVYFCASSSQRGGMDTQYFGPGTRLTVL.

The sample holds many counts of this clonotype. The V gene is TRBV7-2, the J gene TRBJ2-2; 10 bases map to TRBD2. The CDR3 has 16 residues. Germline V gene sequence: CDR1 SGHTA, CDR2 FQGNSA. V lost 5 bases, J lost 1 base, and 4 bases stayed unmatched. CDR3 nucleotides: TGTGCCAGCAGCCCCTGGACTAGCGGGAACACCGGGGAGCTGTTTTTT. Translating gives CASSPWTSGNTGELFF.

About this clonotype: A much larger clone is a single base away; this may be a read error. J is TRBJ1-6 and V is TRBV12-3 or TRBV12-4; no definite D call. Trimming took 7 bases from V and 9 from J, leaving 10 bases between them. CDR3 length: 12 amino acids. CDR3 sequence: CASNATGSPLHF. CDR3 DNA: TGTGCCAGCAATGCGACGGGTTCACCCCTCCACTTT.

The rearrangement links TRBV9 to TRBJ2-2; 9 bases map to TRBD1. J was trimmed by 6 bases and V by 0 bases; bases with no gene match: 9. The germline V gene encodes CDR1 SGDLS and CDR2 YYNGEE. The CDR3 is made up of 17 amino acids. The CDR3 loop reads CASSVGGTGRIAGELFF. CDR3 bases: TGTGCCAGCAGCGTAGGCGGGACAGGGAGAATTGCCGGGGAGCTGTTTTTT.

The chain joins TRBV21-1 to TRBJ2-7; TRBD1, the D gene given by the table, was not confirmed from the DNA. TRBV21-1 is annotated as a pseudogene. This CDR3 has 15 residues. The CDR3, as DNA: TGTGCCAGCAGCAACACCTCGCCCCTTTGGGGCGAGCAGTACTTC. It translates to CASSNTSPLWGEQYF.

This clonotype has ten or more counts. This chain links TRBV7-2 with TRBJ2-7; 11 bases are a match to TRBD2. The CDR3 is 16 amino acids. V lost 5 bases to trimming and J lost 2 bases; unmatched junction nucleotides: 8. The V gene's germline CDR1 is SGHTA and CDR2 FQGNSA. The CDR3 nucleotides are TGTGCCAGCAGCCATCGGACTAGCGGGTTCCCCTACGAGCAGTACTTC. Protein sequence: CASSHRTSGFPYEQYF. Filled out from reference TRBV7-2 and TRBJ2-7, the complete variable domain reads GAGVSQSPSNKVTEKGKDVELRCDPISGHTALYWYRQSLGQGLEFLIYFQGNSAPDKSGLPSDRFSAERTGGSVSTLTIQRTQQEDSAVYLCASSHRTSGFPYEQYFGPGTRLTVT.

This clonotype has more than one count but fewer than ten. The chain has TRBV4-2 and TRBJ1-6; 11 bases map to TRBD1. The germline gives CDR1 LGHNA, CDR2 YNFKEQ. The CDR3 spans 17 residues. V trimming: 0 bases; J trimming: 9 bases; junction bases outside the gene matches: 7. The CDR3 spells CASSQDTGQGVLSPLHF. In nucleotides, the CDR3 is TGTGCCAGCAGCCAAGATACGGGACAGGGGGTGCTTTCACCCCTCCACTTT.

This clonotype showed up just a few times. The rearrangement joins TRBV20-1 to TRBJ1-2; D call uncertain. The germline CDR1 and CDR2 sequences are DFQATT and SNEGSKA (reference sequence). The CDR3 covers 15 residues. V lost 6 bases and J 8 bases, leaving 25 bases between the germline ends. CDR3 coding DNA: TGCAGTGCGCCGGGAGGTTTTTGGGTTTTAGAGGGCTACACCTTC. Translation: CSAPGGFWVLEGYTF.

A note on this clonotype: A much larger clone differs by one base, so this may be a read error. V and J are TRBV20-1 and TRBJ2-3; D is unclear. Trimming left V 0 bases short and J 6 bases short, with 4 bases between. This CDR3 has 11 residues. CDR1 DFQATT and CDR2 SNEGSKA come from the germline V gene (reference sequence). The CDR3 DNA reads TGCAGTGCTAGAGAATGGGATACGCAGTATTTT. Amino acids: CSAREWDTQYF.